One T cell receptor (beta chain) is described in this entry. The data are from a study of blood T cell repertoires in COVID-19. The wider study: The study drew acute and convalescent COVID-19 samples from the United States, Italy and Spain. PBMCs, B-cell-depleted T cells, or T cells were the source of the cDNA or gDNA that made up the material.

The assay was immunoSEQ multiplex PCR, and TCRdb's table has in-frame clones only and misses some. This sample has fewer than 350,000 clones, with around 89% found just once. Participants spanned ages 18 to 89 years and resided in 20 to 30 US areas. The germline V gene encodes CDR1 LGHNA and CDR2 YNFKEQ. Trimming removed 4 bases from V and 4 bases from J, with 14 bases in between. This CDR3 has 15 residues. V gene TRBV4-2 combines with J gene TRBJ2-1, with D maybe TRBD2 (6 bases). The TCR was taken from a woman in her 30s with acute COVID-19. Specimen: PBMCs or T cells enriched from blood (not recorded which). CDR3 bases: TGTGCCAGCAGCCGCAGCCGGGAGAGTTACAATGAGCAGTTCTTC. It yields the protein CASSRSRESYNEQFF.